Listed below are T cell receptor beta chains from one sample, sequenced in a study of blood T cell repertoires in COVID-19. Measured with immunoSEQ multiplex PCR; TCRdb has only the in-frame clones, and not every one. The sample consists of around 60,000 clones, about 91% of them appearing once. Sequencing was carried out using peripheral blood. Receptors were obtained from a man aged 60-69 years with acute or convalescent COVID-19. The CDR3 runs from the conserved cysteine through the conserved F or W. D genes are given only for firm matches. Part of the rows lack a size; the others show once, few, many or a class for expanded clones.

>TRBJ2-3|.|TRBV7-3|.
CASSVGLYTDTQYF
TGTGCCAGCAGCGTTGGACTGTACACAGATACGCAGTATTTT
>TRBJ1-6|.|TRBV20-1|.
CSASQGDLSPLHF
TGCAGTGCTAGTCAGGGCGACCTTTCACCCCTCCACTTT
>TRBJ2-6|.|TRBV6-2/TRBV6-3|.
CASSDGLRGTGANVLTF
TGTGCCAGCAGTGACGGGTTAAGGGGTACTGGGGCCAACGTCCTGACTTTC
>TRBJ1-5|TRBD1|TRBV18|.
CASSPGTGGQPQHF
TGTGCCAGCTCACCCGGGACAGGGGGACAGCCCCAGCATTTT
>TRBJ2-5|.|TRBV20-1|.
CSASSDQETQYF
TGCAGTGCTAGTTCGGACCAAGAGACCCAGTACTTC
>TRBJ1-1|TRBD1|TRBV6-5|.
CASRGQGAIEAFF
TGTGCCAGCAGGGGACAGGGGGCGATTGAAGCTTTCTTT
>TRBJ1-1|TRBD1|TRBV19|.
CASSMDRERTEAFF
TGTGCCAGTAGTATGGACAGGGAGAGGACTGAAGCTTTCTTT
>TRBJ2-5|TRBD1|TRBV5-4|.
CASSQDRGRGETQYF
TGTGCCAGCAGCCAGGACAGGGGGCGCGGGGAGACCCAGTACTTC
>TRBJ1-5|TRBD1|TRBV28|few
CASSGRQGDQPQHF
TGTGCCAGCAGTGGGCGACAGGGAGATCAGCCCCAGCATTTT
>TRBJ1-5|.|TRBV19|.
CASSQQGNQPQHF
TGTGCCAGTAGTCAGCAGGGCAATCAGCCCCAGCATTTT
>TRBJ1-1|.|TRBV19|.
CASTVTANTEAFF
TGTGCCAGTACCGTAACAGCTAACACTGAAGCTTTCTTT
>TRBJ1-5|.|TRBV5-8|.
CASSLIQYSNQPQHF
TGTGCCAGCAGCTTGATACAGTATAGCAATCAGCCCCAGCATTTT
>TRBJ1-1|TRBD1|TRBV29-1|.
CSVFPRQGRTEAFF
TGCAGCGTTTTTCCAAGACAGGGACGCACTGAAGCTTTCTTT
>TRBJ1-1|TRBD1|TRBV30|.
CAWTRAGGMNTEAFF
TGTGCCTGGACCCGGGCAGGGGGCATGAACACTGAAGCTTTCTTT
>TRBJ1-6|.|TRBV5-5|.
CASRIRGTGGSSYNSPLHF
TGTGCCAGCAGAATCAGGGGAACGGGGGGTAGCTCCTATAATTCACCCCTCCACTTT
>TRBJ1-5|.|TRBV21-1|.
CANIRGRDSNQPQHF
TGTGCCAACATAAGGGGAAGGGATAGCAATCAGCCCCAGCATTTT
>TRBJ1-1|.|TRBV7-9|once
CASSSGTLNTEAFF
TGTGCCAGCAGCTCCGGGACACTGAACACTGAAGCTTTCTTT
>TRBJ2-7|.|TRBV6-2/TRBV6-3|.
CASSYSVGTTLDEQYF
TGTGCCAGCAGTTACTCGGTGGGCACCACCTTGGACGAGCAGTACTTC